Below are 6 T cell receptor beta chains sequenced from a single sample in a study of beta chain features in type 1 diabetes. The study's findings and limits: Shorter TCRB CDR3s, moderately but significantly so, were found in Type 1 diabetes patients in all four CD4+ subsets.

What was sequenced were expressed TCRB transcripts, since all of the isolated RNA had been reverse transcribed. Sequencing was performed with immunoSEQ multiplex PCR; in TCRdb, only in-frame clones are kept and a portion is missing. The profile covers approximately 730,000 clones, with around an eighth appearing a single time and about 0.02% taken by the ten largest. These receptors have no known antigen. The sequencing input was naive CD4+ T cells from blood. All receptors come from a man aged 18-30 years with type 1 diabetes.

This clone was picked up a small number of times. This sequence joins TRBV2 and TRBJ1-2, with 9 nucleotides matching TRBD1. Germline V gene lookup returns CDR1 SNHLY and CDR2 FYNNEI. This CDR3 has 13 amino acids. The V and J ends lost 7 bases and 7 bases, in that order; junction bases with no gene match: 7. Here the CDR3 DNA reads TGTGCCAGCATCCCGGGACAGGGAGGTGGCTACACCTTC. It is translated as CASIPGQGGGYTF.

This clone has a handful of counts. The chain links TRBV9 to TRBJ2-5; no firm D call. The CDR3 spans 13 residues. Germline CDR1 and CDR2: SGDLS and YYNGEE. V was cut by 0 bases and J by 5 bases, with 8 bases left in between. CDR3 DNA sequence: TGTGCCAGCAGCGTAGAGGGCCGGGAGACCCAGTACTTC. Its protein product is CASSVEGRETQYF.

Concerning this clone itself: At the DNA level, this CDR3 is encoded by other sequences in the same sample as well. The DNA for the CDR3 is TGTGCCAGCAGTTACTCGGATTCCAATTCACCCCTCCACTTT. It is translated as CASSYSDSNSPLHF. This rearrangement joins TRBV6-5 to TRBJ1-6; D call uncertain. CDR3 length: 14 amino acids. Germline values: CDR1 MNHEY, CDR2 SVGAGI. V lost 0 bases and J 7 bases, leaving 7 bases between the germline ends.

V usage is TRBV10-3 and J usage is TRBJ2-5, with D possibly matching TRBD2 (6 bases). V lost 5 bases and J 5 bases, leaving 12 bases between the germline ends. The germline V gene has CDR1 ENHRY and CDR2 SYGVKD. The CDR3 has 13 residues. The CDR3 nucleotides are TGTGCCATCAGTTGGGGGGTTAGGGAGACCCAGTACTTC. Its translation: CAISWGVRETQYF.

The genes are TRBV7-2 and TRBJ1-4; TRBD1 aligns across 8 bases. This CDR3 has 15 amino acids. Losses at the gene ends were 4 bases for V and 8 bases for J; bases not matched to a gene: 9. Germline V gives CDR1 SGHTA, CDR2 FQGNSA. The CDR3 DNA sequence: TGTGCCAGCAGCTCGACCAGGGGGCGGGAGGAAAAACTGTTTTTT. Translated, it gives CASSSTRGREEKLFF.

The gene calls are TRBV2 and TRBJ2-7; maybe TRBD1 (5 bases). The CDR3 is 13 residues long. CDR1 is SNHLY, CDR2 FYNNEI, per germline. The ends were cut back, 6 bases at V and 1 base at J, with 10 bases in the middle. In DNA, the CDR3 is TGTGCCAGCAGCGGCAGGGCTTCCTACGAGCAGTACTTC. This sequence encodes CASSGRASYEQYF.